This T cell receptor beta chain appears in the sequencing data of a study of blood T cell repertoires in COVID-19. Across the whole study: From the United States, Italy and Spain came samples of acute and convalescent COVID-19.

Authors' data handling: Estimation of nucleated cell counts was performed using reference gene primer amplification. The table came from immunoSEQ multiplex PCR; TCRdb's copy has only in-frame clones and leaves some out. The V and J calls and clone size come from that table; D and trimming were worked out from the DNA. Among nearly 95,000 clones, about 87% were seen once, and the ten largest hold 7% to 9%. The junction had 3 bases not matched to a gene; V was cut back by 10 bases and J by 4 bases. Germline-derived CDR1 and CDR2 are MGHDK and SYGVNS. The CDR3 length is 14 residues. Sequencing used peripheral blood. The chain combines TRBV25-1 with TRBJ2-3; 15 bases fit TRBD2. This clonotype was sampled from a human donor with acute or convalescent COVID-19. The donor label of this sample is uncertain. The CDR3 sequence: CATGLAGGPDTQYF. The CDR3 DNA reads as TGTGCCACCGGACTAGCGGGGGGGCCAGATACGCAGTATTTT. The full variable domain, in which reference TRBV25-1 and TRBJ2-3 provide the parts outside the CDR3, is EADIYQTPRYLVIGTGKKITLECSQTMGHDKMYWYQQDPGMELHLIHYSYGVNSTEKGDLSSESTVSRIRTEHFPLTLESARPSHTSQYLCATGLAGGPDTQYFGPGTRLTVL.